Presented here are 10 T cell receptor beta chains from one specimen sequenced in a study of post-analysis software for immune sequencing data. Notes on the study in general: In patients, TRBV5-6, TRBV5-1 and TRBV20-1 belonged to roughly 5 TRBV segments found more frequently than in controls.

These receptors have no known antigen. TCR beta cDNA libraries had unique molecular identifiers. From the PCR reads, TCRdb called clonotypes with MiXCR, one entry per CDR3 protein. Of about 260,000 distinct CDR3 sequences listed, about 38% are singletons. The specimen was blood. These receptors were obtained from a girl aged 5-17 years with multiple sclerosis.

V is TRBV18 and J is TRBJ1-3, with D unclear. Germline assignment: CDR1 KGHSH and CDR2 LQKENI. The CDR3 is 15 residues long. The V end lost 3 bases, the J end lost 4 bases, and 13 bases lay between the germline ends. The CDR3 reads CASSPSSGPGNTIYF. The CDR3, as DNA: TGTGCCAGCTCACCTTCGTCGGGCCCCGGAAACACCATATATTTT.

This clonotype showed up many times. V is TRBV18 and J is TRBJ1-5; no definite D call. This CDR3 has 14 residues. The V gene's germline CDR1 is KGHSH and CDR2 LQKENI. V lost 0 bases to trimming and J lost 3 bases, with 6 bases between them. CDR3 residues: CASSPPGTNQPQHF. CDR3 DNA sequence: TGTGCCAGCTCACCACCGGGTACCAATCAGCCCCAGCATTTT.

A note on this clonotype: A much larger clone differs by one base, so this may be a read error. V usage is TRBV5-1 and J usage is TRBJ1-6; a weak D match, TRBD1 (6 bases). The germline gives CDR1 SGHRS, CDR2 YFSETQ. This CDR3 has 14 residues. The CDR3 is CASSSTTGISPPHF. In nucleotides, the CDR3 is TGCGCCAGCAGCTCAACAACAGGGATCTCACCCCCCCACTTT.

In this sample, this clonotype turned up many times. The gene calls are TRBV3-1 and TRBJ2-1; tentatively, D is TRBD1 (6 bases). Trimming left V 6 bases short and J 9 bases short, with 21 bases between. Germline V gene sequence: CDR1 LGHDT, CDR2 YNNKEL (reference sequence). The CDR3 runs to 15 residues. The CDR3 sequence: CASRRQAQGGSEQFF. The CDR3 bases are TGTGCCAGCAGGCGACAGGCCCAAGGTGGTAGTGAGCAGTTCTTC.

This clonotype has only one observation. Possible read error: a much larger clone is one base away. V usage is TRBV12-3 or TRBV12-4 and J usage is TRBJ2-1, with D tentatively TRBD1 (6 bases). This CDR3 comprises 12 residues. Trimming left V 2 bases short and J 13 bases short, with 12 bases between. CDR3 protein: CASSLSGETQFF. CDR3 sequence (DNA): TGTGCCAGCAGTTTATCAGGGGAGACCCAGTTCTTC.

The chain employs TRBV20-1 and TRBJ2-5; 13 bases map to TRBD2. This CDR3 has 15 residues. Germline V lookup: CDR1 DFQATT, CDR2 SNEGSKA (reference sequence). V gave up 5 bases and J gave up 5 bases; unmatched junction bases: 8. The CDR3 bases are TGCAGTGCTTCGACTAGCGGGGGGCCGGGGGAGACCCAGTACTTC. It yields the protein CSASTSGGPGETQYF.

Concerning this clonotype: Since a much larger clone is just one base distant, this may be a read error. The chain carries TRBV20-1 and TRBJ2-4; the D gene is possibly TRBD2 (5 bases). V was cut by 7 bases and J by 13 bases, with 23 bases left in between. CDR3 size: 13 residues. Germline loops: CDR1 DFQATT, CDR2 SNEGSKA (reference sequence). CDR3 DNA sequence: TGCAGTGTTAGGACTGGGATTGCAAGGGAGCAGTACTTC. Translation gives CSVRTGIAREQYF.

This clonotype has more than one count but fewer than ten. The rearrangement uses TRBV10-3 and TRBJ2-5, with 8 bases lining up with TRBD1. The CDR3 loop spans 14 amino acids. Germline CDR1 ENHRY, CDR2 SYGVKD. The V and J ends lost 6 bases and 4 bases, in that order; junction bases with no gene match: 7. The CDR3 reads CAIRGQVASETQYF. The CDR3 DNA is TGTGCCATCAGGGGACAGGTCGCATCAGAGACCCAGTACTTC.

This clonotype was recorded at least ten times. The CDR3 here is CSAATDRVAYTDTQYF. The DNA for the CDR3 is TGCAGTGCTGCCACTGACAGGGTAGCTTACACAGATACGCAGTATTTT. This rearrangement joins TRBV20-1 to TRBJ2-3; 7 bases are a match to TRBD1. The CDR3 loop spans 16 amino acids. The V gene end was trimmed by 5 bases and the J gene end by 2 bases; junction bases not matched to a gene: 13. In germline, CDR1 is DFQATT, CDR2 SNEGSKA (reference sequence).

This clonotype was observed at least ten times. The chain employs TRBV3-1 and TRBJ2-1; TRBD2 matches at 7 bases. Losses at the gene ends were 4 bases for V and 0 bases for J; bases not matched to a gene: 3. The CDR3 has 15 residues. Germline V gene data show CDR1 as LGHDT and CDR2 as YNNKEL (reference sequence). CDR3 coding DNA: TGTGCCAGCAGCCCATTAGCGGGCTCCTACAATGAGCAGTTCTTC. The encoded protein is CASSPLAGSYNEQFF.